These 17 T cell receptor beta chains were sequenced from one sample in a study of cytomegalovirus exposure and HLA in healthy donors. Use of 60 Vbeta and 13 Jbeta primers characterized the PCR. Some clones are missing from TCRdb's copy, which holds only in-frame ones; the method was immunoSEQ multiplex PCR. The repertoire has roughly 180,000 clones, about 9.4% of them found once; the top ten carry 1% to 1.5%. Sequencing input: PBMCs. These receptor sequences come from a woman aged 25 to 39 in good health and CMV-seropositive.

The gene calls are TRBV6-5 and TRBJ1-4, with D perhaps matching TRBD1 (6 bases). The CDR3 sequence is 15 residues long. The germline V gene has CDR1 MNHEY and CDR2 SVGAGI. V was clipped by 1 base and J by 8 bases, with 14 bases between them. CDR3: CASSYYNRAGEKLFF. The CDR3 region has the DNA TGTGCCAGCAGTTACTATAACAGGGCTGGAGAAAAACTGTTTTTT.

The rearrangement uses TRBV7-8 and TRBJ2-1, with 11 bases lining up with TRBD2. CDR1 and CDR2 from the germline V gene are SGHVS and FQNEAQ. The CDR3 totals 18 residues. Germline trimming cut 5 bases from V and 0 bases from J; bases unmatched to any gene: 9. Here the CDR3 reads CASSPIAGGLSSYNEQFF. The CDR3 coding sequence is TGTGCCAGCAGCCCGATAGCGGGAGGGCTAAGCTCCTACAATGAGCAGTTCTTC. The variable domain in full, with the rest retrieved from reference TRBV7-8 and TRBJ2-1, is GAGVSQSPRYKVAKRGQDVALRCDPISGHVSLFWYQQALGQGPEFLTYFQNEAQLDKSGLPSDRFFAERPEGSVSTLKIQRTQQEDSAVYLCASSPIAGGLSSYNEQFFGPGTRLTVL.

About this clone: A junction end diverges from the germline sequence, so it may reflect a read error. The V call is TRBV7-2, the J call TRBJ2-5; 9 bases fit TRBD1. Germline assignment: CDR1 SGHTA and CDR2 FQGNSA. CDR3 size: 15 residues. The CDR3, as DNA: TGTGCCAGCAGCTTGTACCGGGACAGGGCAGAGGCCCAGTACTTC. It is translated as CASSLYRDRAEAQYF.

This chain joins TRBV27 and TRBJ2-5; 9 bases align to TRBD2. Per the germline V gene, CDR1 is MNHEY and CDR2 is SMNVEV (reference sequence). V was clipped by 2 bases and J by 1 base; unmatched bases: 5. This CDR3 comprises 16 residues. CDR3: CASSLEASGIQETQYF. The CDR3 nucleotides read TGTGCCAGCAGTTTAGAGGCTAGCGGGATCCAAGAGACCCAGTACTTC.

Of note for this clone: Other DNA sequences of this sample code for an identical CDR3. This rearrangement joins TRBV5-6 to TRBJ2-5, with 7 bases lining up with TRBD1. Germline lookup yields CDR1 SGHDT and CDR2 YYEEEE. The CDR3 is made up of 13 amino acids. Unmatched junction bases numbered 2, after V lost 1 base and J lost 5 bases. CDR3 region: CASSLRGLETQYF. The CDR3, as DNA: TGTGCCAGCAGCTTGAGGGGGCTGGAGACCCAGTACTTC. The entire variable domain, with the rest obtained from reference TRBV5-6 and TRBJ2-5, is as follows: DAGVTQSPTHLIKTRGQQVTLRCSPKSGHDTVSWYQQALGQGPQFIFQYYEEEERQRGNFPDRFSGHQFPNYSSELNVNALLLGDSALYLCASSLRGLETQYFGPGTRLLVL.

The chain links TRBV25-1 to TRBJ2-2, with D possibly TRBD1 on 6 matching bases. The germline CDR1 and CDR2 sequences are MGHDK and SYGVNS. The CDR3 loop spans 14 amino acids. V lost 4 bases and J lost 6, with 12 bases in between. CDR3 nucleotides: TGTGCCAGCAGTGTAACAGGGCTCGCCGGGGAGCTGTTTTTT. Encoded protein: CASSVTGLAGELFF.

CDR3 sequence (DNA): TGTGCCAGCATCGGCGGAGGAATTTCCGGGGAGCTGTTTTTT. Its protein is CASIGGGISGELFF. The chain uses TRBV2 and TRBJ2-2; a possible D gene is TRBD2 (5 bases). In germline, CDR1 is SNHLY, CDR2 FYNNEI. The CDR3 consists of 14 residues. The ends were cut back, 7 bases at V and 6 bases at J, with 15 bases in the middle.

This clone has only a few counts. This chain links TRBV5-1 with TRBJ2-2; maybe TRBD2 (5 bases). Deletions cut 4 bases from V and 4 bases from J, with 14 bases between. Germline values: CDR1 SGHRS, CDR2 YFSETQ. This CDR3 is built from 15 residues. The DNA for the CDR3 is TGCGCCAGCAGCAAGGGAGCGGATCCCACCGGGGAGCTGTTTTTT. Protein: CASSKGADPTGELFF.

The chain recombines TRBV7-3 with TRBJ2-3; tentatively, D is TRBD2 (6 bases). The CDR3 is 14 residues long. Trimming took 6 bases from V and 4 from J, leaving 14 bases between them. Per germline, CDR1 SGHTA and CDR2 FQGTGA. DNA of the CDR3: TGTGCCAGCAGTCTTAGCGGACGGGCAGATACGCAGTATTTT. Translated, it gives CASSLSGRADTQYF. Combining the CDR3 with reference TRBV7-3 and TRBJ2-3 gives the whole variable domain GAGVSQTPSNKVTEKGKYVELRCDPISGHTALYWYRQSLGQGPEFLIYFQGTGAADDSGLPNDRFFAVRPEGSVSTLKIQRTERGDSAVYLCASSLSGRADTQYFGPGTRLTVL.

This clone was found a few times. The V gene is TRBV29-1, the J gene TRBJ2-7; 9 bases line up with TRBD1. Trimming at V came to 3 bases and at J to 0 bases, leaving 0 bases not matched to a gene. This CDR3 contains 13 residues. CDR1 is SQVTM, CDR2 ANQGSEA, per germline. CDR3 amino acids: CSVETGGSYEQYF. As DNA, the CDR3 is TGCAGCGTTGAGACAGGGGGCTCCTACGAGCAGTACTTC.

In its sample, this clone was seen a few times. V usage is TRBV10-1 and J usage is TRBJ2-3, with TRBD2 identical over 15 bases. Germline V CDR1 and CDR2: WNHNN, SYGVQD (reference sequence). Trimming removed 5 bases from V and 4 bases from J; junction bases left unmatched: 10. The CDR3 has 18 amino acids. CDR3 nucleotide sequence: TGCGCCAGCAGTTTCCTCCAAGGACTAGCGGGAGGGGCAGATACGCAGTATTTT. As protein: CASSFLQGLAGGADTQYF.

The CDR3 DNA sequence: TGTGCCTGGAGTGTGGCCGGGGGTCTTGGCTACACCTTC. Its protein is CAWSVAGGLGYTF. The chain recombines TRBV30 with TRBJ1-2, with D maybe TRBD1 (5 bases). V was clipped by 0 bases and J by 7 bases, with 12 bases between them. Germline V gives CDR1 GTSNPN, CDR2 SVGIG (reference sequence). This CDR3 comprises 13 residues.

This clone was seen more than once but under ten times. The CDR3 sequence: CASSSLRPGLAGLTYEQYF. The DNA of the CDR3 is TGTGCCAGCAGTTCCCTCCGCCCGGGACTAGCGGGCCTAACCTACGAGCAGTACTTC. This chain links TRBV27 with TRBJ2-7; the match to TRBD2 covers 12 bases. With 4 bases clipped from V and 2 bases from J, the junction kept 15 bases outside the gene matches. CDR1 MNHEY and CDR2 SMNVEV come from the germline V gene (reference sequence). The CDR3 totals 19 residues.

This clone was counted only a few times. The chain uses TRBV9 and TRBJ2-7; maybe TRBD2 (6 bases). The CDR3 extends over 15 amino acids. Trimming pared 3 bases from V and 5 bases from J, leaving 18 bases between. In germline, CDR1 is SGDLS, CDR2 YYNGEE. The CDR3 sequence: CASSGSTTRVNEQYF. DNA for the CDR3: TGTGCCAGCAGCGGTTCCACGACTAGAGTCAACGAGCAGTACTTC.

This clone was counted between two and nine times. The gene calls are TRBV5-1 and TRBJ2-3, with TRBD2 matching over 7 bases. In germline, CDR1 is SGHRS, CDR2 YFSETQ. After removal of 3 bases from V and 0 bases from J, the junction contained 1 base not matched to a gene. The CDR3 has 14 amino acids. CDR3 sequence: CASSSAGSTDTQYF. Here the CDR3 DNA reads TGCGCCAGCAGCTCAGCGGGAAGCACAGATACGCAGTATTTT.

V gene TRBV6-1 combines with J gene TRBJ1-1; 7 nucleotides line up with TRBD1. J gave up 1 base and V 10 bases, and 9 bases lay outside the gene matches. Germline V gene lookup returns CDR1 MNHNS and CDR2 SASEGT. The CDR3 consists of 14 residues. The CDR3: CANIMGQRNTEAFF. In DNA form, the CDR3 reads TGTGCCAATATCATGGGACAGAGGAACACTGAAGCTTTCTTT.

The rearrangement links TRBV10-1 to TRBJ2-3; a weak D match, TRBD2 (6 bases). Germline V gene lookup returns CDR1 WNHNN and CDR2 SYGVQD (reference sequence). The CDR3 extends over 16 amino acids. Trimming took 4 bases from V and 0 from J, leaving 14 bases between them. The CDR3 loop is CASSVGVAASTDTQYF. The CDR3 DNA reads as TGCGCCAGCAGTGTAGGAGTAGCGGCTAGCACAGATACGCAGTATTTT.